One and the same sample provided the 14 T cell receptor beta chains below, sequenced in a study of blood T cell repertoires in COVID-19. Sequenced by immunoSEQ multiplex PCR; TCRdb stores in-frame clones only, minus some. The data contain some 130,000 clones, approximately 81% of them seen just once; the ten biggest clones take up roughly 4.3%. Sequenced material: peripheral blood. Receptor source: a woman of 80 years or more with acute or convalescent COVID-19.

The chain combines TRBV19 with TRBJ2-2, with 10 bases that match TRBD1. The CDR3 consists of 17 residues. J lost 5 bases, V lost 7 bases, and 13 bases had no gene match. Germline loops: CDR1 LNHDA, CDR2 SQIVND (reference sequence). The CDR3 region is CASKSTPGQGITGELFF. The CDR3 coding sequence is TGTGCCAGTAAATCAACGCCGGGACAGGGGATTACCGGGGAGCTGTTTTTT.

The chain recombines TRBV6-5 with TRBJ2-7; 9 nucleotides agree with TRBD2. This CDR3 is 13 amino acids long. The V gene's germline CDR1 is MNHEY and CDR2 SVGAGI. The J segment lost 3 bases and the V segment lost 9 bases, leaving 6 bases of the junction unmatched. CDR3 sequence: CASSSGKNYEQYF. CDR3 bases: TGTGCCAGTTCTAGCGGGAAGAACTACGAGCAGTACTTC.

V is TRBV9 and J is TRBJ2-7; D may be TRBD1 (6 bases). Trimming left V 0 bases short and J 6 bases short, with 13 bases between. This CDR3 has 14 residues. Germline-derived CDR1 and CDR2 are SGDLS and YYNGEE. Here the CDR3 reads CASSVGGQSREQYF. As DNA, the CDR3 is TGTGCCAGCAGCGTAGGGGGGCAATCACGCGAGCAGTACTTC.

The chain employs TRBV11-2 and TRBJ2-1, with unresolved D. Trimming cost V 5 bases and J 9 bases, with 11 bases left between them. The CDR3 loop spans 12 amino acids. Germline lookup yields CDR1 SGHAT and CDR2 FQNNGV. The CDR3 loop reads CASSLNLGEQFF. In DNA, the CDR3 is TGTGCCAGCAGCCTAAACCTCGGTGAGCAGTTCTTC. Full variable domain (missing parts from reference TRBV11-2 and TRBJ2-1): EAGVAQSPRYKIIEKRQSVAFWCNPISGHATLYWYQQILGQGPKLLIQFQNNGVVDDSQLPKDRFSAERLKGVDSTLKIQPAKLEDSAVYLCASSLNLGEQFFGPGTRLTVL.

The rearrangement uses TRBV18 and TRBJ2-7; 8 bases map to TRBD2. Trimming cost V 3 bases and J 7 bases; bases outside gene matches: 11. Germline lookup yields CDR1 KGHSH and CDR2 LQKENI. CDR3 length: 15 amino acids. In DNA, the CDR3 is TGTGCCAGCTCACCGAACGGGGGGGCCTCGAGTGAGCAGTACTTC. This codes for CASSPNGGASSEQYF.

The chain is built from TRBV6-2 or TRBV6-3 and TRBJ1-2, with D perhaps matching TRBD1 (5 bases). Germline V gives CDR1 MNHEY, CDR2 SVGEGT. V was clipped by 2 bases and J by 0 bases, with 13 bases between them. This CDR3 is 16 amino acids long. The chain's CDR3 is CASSYPGQNSNYGYTF. The DNA of the CDR3 is TGTGCCAGCAGTTACCCAGGGCAGAACTCTAACTATGGCTACACCTTC.

This chain uses TRBV10-3 with TRBJ2-6, with D tentatively TRBD1 (6 bases). The CDR3 extends over 15 amino acids. With 5 bases removed from V and 0 bases from J, the gap between germline ends came to 8 bases. The germline CDR1 and CDR2 sequences are ENHRY and SYGVKD. The CDR3 loop is CAISYRVSGANVLTF. CDR3 DNA sequence: TGTGCCATCAGTTACAGGGTCTCTGGGGCCAACGTCCTGACTTTC.

This clone appeared a single time. The V gene is TRBV28, the J gene TRBJ1-1; D unclear. With 5 bases removed from V and 5 bases from J, the gap between germline ends came to 18 bases. Germline lookup yields CDR1 MDHEN and CDR2 SYDVKM. The CDR3 covers 15 residues. CDR3 coding DNA: TGTGCCAGCAGTCGACGAAGTTTAGGGAGGACTGAAGCTTTCTTT. Its translation is CASSRRSLGRTEAFF.

This clone was detected only once. The chain joins TRBV6-1 to TRBJ2-6, with TRBD1 matching 10 bases. CDR3 length equals 17 residues. The junction had 2 bases not matched to a gene; V was cut back by 3 bases and J by 0 bases. The germline CDR1 and CDR2 sequences are MNHNS and SASEGT. As DNA, the CDR3 is TGTGCCAGCAGTGACAGGACAGGGGGCTCTGGGGCCAACGTCCTGACTTTC. It encodes CASSDRTGGSGANVLTF.

Worth noting for this clone: Other DNA sequences from this sample encode an identical CDR3 as well. The chain links TRBV18 to TRBJ1-6; 7 positions match TRBD1. The germline V gene has CDR1 KGHSH and CDR2 LQKENI. The V and J ends lost 2 bases and 7 bases, in that order; junction bases with no gene match: 2. CDR3 size: 14 residues. CDR3 sequence: CASSPGGGNSPLHF. The DNA of the CDR3 is TGTGCCAGCTCACCAGGAGGGGGCAATTCACCCCTCCACTTT. Based on the CDR3 plus reference TRBV18 and TRBJ1-6, the full variable domain is NAGVMQNPRHLVRRRGQEARLRCSPMKGHSHVYWYRQLPEEGLKFMVYLQKENIIDESGMPKERFSAEFPKEGPSILRIQQVVRGDSAAYFCASSPGGGNSPLHFGNGTRLTVT.

This clone was observed a handful of times. The genes are TRBV7-9 and TRBJ1-2; D not resolved. The germline V gene encodes CDR1 SEHNR and CDR2 FQNEAQ (reference sequence). This CDR3 has 11 amino acids. V lost 5 bases and J lost 6, with 7 bases in between. Here the CDR3 DNA reads TGTGCCAGCAGCCCTCCGGATGGCTACACCTTC. It yields the protein CASSPPDGYTF.

This clone was counted between two and nine times. The genes are TRBV29-1 and TRBJ1-1; D is possibly TRBD1 (5 bases). Germline V gives CDR1 SQVTM, CDR2 ANQGSEA. The CDR3 extends over 16 amino acids. V was pared by 5 bases and J by 2 bases, with 21 bases between. The CDR3 loop is CSVTLPHGTINTEAFF. For the CDR3, the DNA is TGCAGCGTTACTCTTCCACACGGGACTATCAACACTGAAGCTTTCTTT.

V usage is TRBV19 and J usage is TRBJ2-7, with D possibly matching TRBD1 (6 bases). The CDR3 runs 15 residues. Germline CDR1 LNHDA, CDR2 SQIVND (reference sequence). Deletions cut 4 bases from V and 3 bases from J, with 16 bases between. The CDR3: CASSTLQGVGYEQYF. CDR3 DNA: TGTGCCAGTAGTACTCTACAGGGAGTAGGCTACGAGCAGTACTTC.

The chain couples TRBV9 to TRBJ2-5; 11 bases align to TRBD2. Germline CDR1 SGDLS, CDR2 YYNGEE. This CDR3 has 16 amino acids. V gave up 0 bases and J gave up 5 bases; unmatched junction bases: 6. CDR3 sequence reads: CASSVGVAGGPETQYF. Here the CDR3 DNA reads TGTGCCAGCAGCGTAGGGGTAGCGGGAGGGCCGGAGACCCAGTACTTC. The full variable domain, with the rest looked up from reference TRBV9 and TRBJ2-5, is DSGVTQTPKHLITATGQRVTLRCSPRSGDLSVYWYQQSLDQGLQFLIQYYNGEERAKGNILERFSAQQFPDLHSELNLSSLELGDSALYFCASSVGVAGGPETQYFGPGTRLLVL.